This T cell receptor beta chain was captured by sequencing in a study of blood T cell repertoires in COVID-19. Study information: There were acute and convalescent COVID-19 samples, and they came from the United States, Italy and Spain.

Sequenced by immunoSEQ multiplex PCR; TCRdb stores in-frame clones only, minus some. The sample comprises over 55,000 clones, about 86% of which are singletons, and around 5% rests with the top ten. This clone has only a few counts. Per germline, CDR1 LNHDA and CDR2 SQIVND (reference sequence). Trimming cost V 7 bases and J 7 bases, with 18 bases left between them. The CDR3 runs 14 residues. Material for sequencing was peripheral blood. The source of this sequence is a man aged 45-60 years with active COVID-19. The chain is built from TRBV19 and TRBJ2-3; D uncertain. The CDR3 here is CASMNPVIMNTQYF. As DNA, the CDR3 is TGTGCCAGTATGAATCCAGTAATAATGAATACGCAGTATTTT.